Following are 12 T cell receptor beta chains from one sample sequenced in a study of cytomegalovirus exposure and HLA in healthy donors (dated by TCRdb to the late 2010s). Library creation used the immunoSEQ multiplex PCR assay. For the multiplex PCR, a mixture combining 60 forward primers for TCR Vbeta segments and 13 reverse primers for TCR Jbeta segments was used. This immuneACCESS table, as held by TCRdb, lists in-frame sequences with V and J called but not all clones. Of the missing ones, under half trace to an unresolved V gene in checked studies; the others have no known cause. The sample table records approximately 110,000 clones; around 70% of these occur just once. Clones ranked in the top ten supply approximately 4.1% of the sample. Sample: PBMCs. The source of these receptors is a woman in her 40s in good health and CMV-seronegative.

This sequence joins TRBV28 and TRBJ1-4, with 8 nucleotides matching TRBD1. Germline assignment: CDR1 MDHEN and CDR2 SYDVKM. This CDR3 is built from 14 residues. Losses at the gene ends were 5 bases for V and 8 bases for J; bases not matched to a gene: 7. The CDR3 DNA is TGTGCCAGCAGTCCAGGGGGCGCGGGGGAAAAACTGTTTTTT. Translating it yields CASSPGGAGEKLFF.

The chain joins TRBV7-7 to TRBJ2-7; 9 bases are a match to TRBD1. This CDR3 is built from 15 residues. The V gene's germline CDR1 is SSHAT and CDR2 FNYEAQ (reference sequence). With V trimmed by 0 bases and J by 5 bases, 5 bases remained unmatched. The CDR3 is CASSLAPGQGHEQYF. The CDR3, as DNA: TGTGCCAGCAGCTTAGCACCGGGACAGGGTCACGAGCAGTACTTC.

The CDR3 spells CASSPGTGGLGANVLTF. Written as DNA, the CDR3 is TGCGCCAGCAGCCCCGGGACAGGGGGCTTGGGGGCCAACGTCCTGACTTTC. This chain joins TRBV5-1 and TRBJ2-6, with TRBD1 matching over 12 bases. Unmatched junction bases numbered 6, after V lost 4 bases and J lost 4 bases. Per the germline V gene, CDR1 is SGHRS and CDR2 is YFSETQ. The CDR3 runs to 17 residues.

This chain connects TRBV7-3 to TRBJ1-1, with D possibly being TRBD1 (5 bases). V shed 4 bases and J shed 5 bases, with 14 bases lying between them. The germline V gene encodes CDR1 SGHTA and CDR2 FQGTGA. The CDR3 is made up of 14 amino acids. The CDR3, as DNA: TGTGCCAGCAGCTCTACCGGGGGAAGAACTGAAGCTTTCTTT. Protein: CASSSTGGRTEAFF.

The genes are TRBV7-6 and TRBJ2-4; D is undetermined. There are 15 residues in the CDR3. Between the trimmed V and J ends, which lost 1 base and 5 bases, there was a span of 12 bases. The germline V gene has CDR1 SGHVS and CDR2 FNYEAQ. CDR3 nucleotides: TGTGCCAGCAGCTTAGTTGGTTTAGAAGAAAACATTCAGTACTTC. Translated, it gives CASSLVGLEENIQYF.

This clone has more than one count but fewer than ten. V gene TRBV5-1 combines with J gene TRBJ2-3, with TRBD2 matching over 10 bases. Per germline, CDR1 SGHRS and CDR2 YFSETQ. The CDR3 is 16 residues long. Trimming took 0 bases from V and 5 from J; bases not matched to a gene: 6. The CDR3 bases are TGCGCCAGCAGCTTGGGGTCTAGCGGGGGAGGAGATACGCAGTATTTT. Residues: CASSLGSSGGGDTQYF.

The CDR3 DNA reads as TGTGCCAGCAGTGACTCAGGGGGCTATGGCTACACCTTC. This codes for CASSDSGGYGYTF. V gene TRBV6-4 combines with J gene TRBJ1-2; TRBD1 might be the D (6 bases). CDR3 length equals 13 residues. Deletions cut 0 bases from V and 4 bases from J, with 6 bases between. Germline CDR1 MRHNA, CDR2 SNTAGT.

This CDR3 is CASSYDLTGGGTEAFF. CDR3 bases: TGTGCCAGCAGTTACGATTTGACGGGCGGAGGCACTGAAGCTTTCTTT. The chain links TRBV6-5 to TRBJ1-1, with D hard to call. V lost 2 bases to trimming and J lost 4 bases, with 17 bases between them. Germline V lookup: CDR1 MNHEY, CDR2 SVGAGI. This CDR3 has 16 residues.

The CDR3 bases are TGCGCCAGCAGCCATGACGGGGGGACCGGGCAGCCCCAGCATTTT. Protein product: CASSHDGGTGQPQHF. The chain recombines TRBV5-1 with TRBJ1-5, with D possibly being TRBD1 (5 bases). The CDR3 spans 15 residues. The V gene's germline CDR1 is SGHRS and CDR2 YFSETQ. V shed 4 bases and J shed 7 bases, with 18 bases lying between them.

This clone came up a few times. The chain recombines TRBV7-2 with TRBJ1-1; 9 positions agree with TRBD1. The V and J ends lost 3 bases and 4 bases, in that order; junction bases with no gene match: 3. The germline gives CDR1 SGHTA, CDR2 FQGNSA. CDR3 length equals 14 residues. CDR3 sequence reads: CASSFTGGSTEAFF. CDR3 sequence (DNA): TGTGCCAGCAGCTTCACAGGGGGCAGCACTGAAGCTTTCTTT.

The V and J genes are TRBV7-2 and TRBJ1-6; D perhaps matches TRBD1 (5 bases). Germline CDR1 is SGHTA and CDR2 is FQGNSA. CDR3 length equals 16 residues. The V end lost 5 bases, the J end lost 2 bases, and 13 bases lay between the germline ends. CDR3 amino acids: CASSPGPPPYNSPLHF. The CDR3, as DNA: TGTGCCAGCAGCCCAGGGCCCCCCCCCTATAATTCACCCCTCCACTTT.

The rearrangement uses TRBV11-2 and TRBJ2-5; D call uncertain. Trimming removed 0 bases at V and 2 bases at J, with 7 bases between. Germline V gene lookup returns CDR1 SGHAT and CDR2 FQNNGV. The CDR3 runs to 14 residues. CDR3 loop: CASSLEARQETQYF. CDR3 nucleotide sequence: TGTGCCAGCAGCTTAGAGGCCAGGCAAGAGACCCAGTACTTC. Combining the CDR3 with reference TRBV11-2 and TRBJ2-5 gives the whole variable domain EAGVAQSPRYKIIEKRQSVAFWCNPISGHATLYWYQQILGQGPKLLIQFQNNGVVDDSQLPKDRFSAERLKGVDSTLKIQPAKLEDSAVYLCASSLEARQETQYFGPGTRLLVL.